Each of the 29 T cell receptor beta chains below was sequenced from the same sample in a study of cytomegalovirus exposure and HLA in healthy donors. In the PCR, 60 Vbeta and 13 Jbeta primers were used. Method: immunoSEQ multiplex PCR; TCRdb's copy keeps in-frame clones and lacks some. Among 200,000 or so clones listed, 82% were seen once. What was sequenced was PBMCs. The receptors stem from a woman under 30 in good health and CMV-seronegative.

The rearrangement joins TRBV2 to TRBJ1-2, with D unresolved. Trimming shortened V by 6 bases and J by 8 bases, and 16 bases separated the two germline ends. CDR3 size: 13 residues. Looked up from germline, CDR1 is SNHLY and CDR2 is FYNNEI. In DNA form, the CDR3 reads TGTGCCAGCAGCCAACTGACCGGGAAGGGCTACACCTTC. It encodes CASSQLTGKGYTF.

This clone was detected only a few times. This sequence joins TRBV2 and TRBJ2-2; D is possibly TRBD1 (7 bases). V lost 7 bases to trimming and J lost 5 bases, with 20 bases between them. The CDR3 loop spans 16 amino acids. Germline V gene data show CDR1 as SNHLY and CDR2 as FYNNEI. The CDR3 DNA sequence: TGTGCCAGCATGGGGCGGGGACAGACAATTACCGGGGAGCTGTTTTTT. It yields the protein CASMGRGQTITGELFF. Full variable domain (rest looked up from reference TRBV2 and TRBJ2-2): EPEVTQTPSHQVTQMGQEVILRCVPISNHLYFYWYRQILGQKVEFLVSFYNNEISEKSEIFDDQFSVERPDGSNFTLKIRSTKLEDSAMYFCASMGRGQTITGELFFGEGSRLTVL.

This clone appeared a single time. V gene TRBV27 combines with J gene TRBJ2-7; 8 bases map to TRBD2. Germline trimming cut 6 bases from V and 2 bases from J; bases unmatched to any gene: 6. Germline CDR1 MNHEY, CDR2 SMNVEV (reference sequence). This CDR3 has 14 residues. Written as DNA, the CDR3 is TGTGCCAGCAGACAGCGGGAGCAGGCCTACGAGCAGTACTTC. This sequence encodes CASRQREQAYEQYF.

The V call is TRBV9, the J call TRBJ2-3; possibly TRBD1 for D (6 bases). The CDR3 loop spans 13 amino acids. Germline CDR1 and CDR2: SGDLS and YYNGEE. Trimming pared 6 bases from V and 5 bases from J, leaving 13 bases between. The CDR3 here is CASTVEGGDTQYF. The DNA of the CDR3 is TGTGCCAGCACCGTCGAAGGGGGAGATACGCAGTATTTT. The full variable domain, with the rest looked up from reference TRBV9 and TRBJ2-3, is DSGVTQTPKHLITATGQRVTLRCSPRSGDLSVYWYQQSLDQGLQFLIQYYNGEERAKGNILERFSAQQFPDLHSELNLSSLELGDSALYFCASTVEGGDTQYFGPGTRLTVL.

This chain joins TRBV6-1 and TRBJ2-7, with 11 nucleotides matching TRBD2. The CDR3 spans 17 residues. Germline CDR1 reads MNHNS; CDR2 reads SASEGT. With 0 bases clipped from V and 2 bases from J, the junction kept 6 bases outside the gene matches. In DNA, the CDR3 is TGTGCCAGCAGTGAAGCCGGTAGCGGGGGGGCCGCCTACGAGCAGTACTTC. It codes for CASSEAGSGGAAYEQYF.

V is TRBV11-2 and J is TRBJ2-7; D may be TRBD2 (6 bases). The CDR3 is made up of 15 amino acids. Germline CDR1 and CDR2: SGHAT and FQNNGV. Trimming took off 5 bases at V and 1 base at J, with 15 bases between the two ends. This chain's CDR3 is CASSVFGGLSYEQYF. The CDR3 DNA sequence: TGTGCCAGCAGCGTTTTCGGGGGTTTATCCTACGAGCAGTACTTC.

The chain recombines TRBV7-8 with TRBJ1-5; D remains ambiguous. The CDR3 runs 16 residues. V gave up 3 bases and J gave up 0 bases, with 12 bases separating them. Germline CDR1 is SGHVS and CDR2 is FQNEAQ. Here the CDR3 reads CASSFTPGISNQPQHF. The CDR3 DNA is TGTGCCAGCAGCTTCACCCCGGGGATTAGCAATCAGCCCCAGCATTTT.

This clone occurred a few times. The J gene is TRBJ1-2, the V gene TRBV29-1, with D uncertain. CDR1 SQVTM and CDR2 ANQGSEA come from the germline V gene. V was cut by 5 bases and J by 4 bases, with 11 bases left in between. There are 12 residues in the CDR3. CDR3 sequence reads: CSVRGSPYGYTF. Here the CDR3 DNA reads TGCAGCGTTCGTGGGAGCCCCTATGGCTACACCTTC.

In this sample, this clone turned up a few times. The CDR3 bases are TGCAGCGTTGAAGATCCCTTAGTATCTTCCTACAATGAGCAGTTCTTC. Its protein product is CSVEDPLVSSYNEQFF. The chain employs TRBV29-1 and TRBJ2-1, with D hard to call. The CDR3 contains 16 residues. The ends were cut back, 0 bases at V and 1 base at J, with 13 bases in the middle. Germline CDR1 SQVTM, CDR2 ANQGSEA.

The CDR3 DNA reads TGCGCCAGCAGCTTAGGACAGGATATCGCTGAAGCTTTCTTT. Translated, it gives CASSLGQDIAEAFF. The V call is TRBV5-1, the J call TRBJ1-1; 7 positions agree with TRBD1. Unmatched junction bases numbered 7, after V lost 2 bases and J lost 6 bases. Germline-derived CDR1 and CDR2 are SGHRS and YFSETQ. The CDR3 consists of 14 residues.

CDR3 coding DNA: TGTGCCAGCAGTGAAGCTCTGGTCACAGATACGACAACTAATGAAAAACTGTTTTTT. Amino acids: CASSEALVTDTTTNEKLFF. The rearrangement links TRBV2 to TRBJ1-4; no definite D call. Trimming took 0 bases from V and 0 from J, leaving 17 bases between them. The CDR3 extends over 19 amino acids. CDR1 is SNHLY, CDR2 FYNNEI, per germline.

The chain couples TRBV10-1 to TRBJ2-3; 11 bases align to TRBD2. V shed 6 bases, J shed 6 bases, and the junction held 14 bases outside the gene matches. This CDR3 comprises 17 residues. Germline V gene lookup returns CDR1 WNHNN and CDR2 SYGVQD (reference sequence). The CDR3 loop reads CASSPGGTSGIFDTQYF. The DNA of the CDR3 is TGCGCCAGCAGCCCGGGTGGGACTAGCGGTATATTTGATACGCAGTATTTT.

The chain recombines TRBV25-1 with TRBJ2-3; tentatively, D is TRBD2 (5 bases). Germline V gene data show CDR1 as MGHDK and CDR2 as SYGVNS. V lost 2 bases to trimming and J lost 3 bases, with 12 bases between them. This CDR3 comprises 15 residues. In DNA form, the CDR3 reads TGTGCCAGCAGTGAAGCCGGGATAGGGACAGATACGCAGTATTTT. Encoded protein: CASSEAGIGTDTQYF.

The J gene is TRBJ2-5, the V gene TRBV5-1, with 13 bases identical to TRBD2. The CDR3 length is 15 residues. The J segment lost 5 bases and the V segment lost 2 bases, leaving 3 bases of the junction unmatched. Per germline, CDR1 SGHRS and CDR2 YFSETQ. CDR3 nucleotides: TGCGCCAGCAGCTTCGGGACTAGCGGGGCTGAGACCCAGTACTTC. Its protein product is CASSFGTSGAETQYF.

CDR3 coding DNA: TGCGCCAGCAGCGGAGGGACAGGGGGAAACACCATATATTTT. This encodes CASSGGTGGNTIYF. J is TRBJ1-3 and V is TRBV5-1; 9 bases agree with TRBD1. The CDR3 is made up of 14 amino acids. CDR1 is SGHRS and CDR2 is YFSETQ in the germline V gene. Germline trimming cut 4 bases from V and 4 bases from J; bases unmatched to any gene: 3.

V usage is TRBV11-3 and J usage is TRBJ2-2; 10 bases align to TRBD1. With 4 bases clipped from V and 6 bases from J, the junction kept 11 bases outside the gene matches. This CDR3 is 17 amino acids long. Germline-derived CDR1 and CDR2 are SGHNT and YENEEA. The CDR3 here is CASSSGPGQGSPGELFF. The CDR3 DNA reads as TGTGCCAGCAGCTCCGGTCCGGGACAGGGGTCCCCCGGGGAGCTGTTTTTT.

This clone was detected once. The V and J genes are TRBV18 and TRBJ1-1; D is unresolved. The V and J ends lost 6 bases and 7 bases respectively, with 15 bases between them. From germline, CDR1 is KGHSH and CDR2 LQKENI. The CDR3 is 13 residues long. CDR3 in DNA: TGTGCCAGCTCCCGAGGCGAGGGCCATGAAGCTTTCTTT. It yields the protein CASSRGEGHEAFF.

This chain connects TRBV5-8 to TRBJ2-3; no clear D. The V and J ends lost 0 bases and 6 bases respectively, with 8 bases between them. CDR1 and CDR2 (germline): SGHTS, YDEGEE. This CDR3 contains 13 residues. The CDR3 sequence: CASSLGPADTQYF. The DNA for the CDR3 is TGTGCCAGCAGCTTGGGCCCCGCGGATACGCAGTATTTT. The full variable domain, completed using reference TRBV5-8 and TRBJ2-3, is EAGVTQSPTHLIKTRGQQATLRCSPISGHTSVYWYQQALGLGLQFLLWYDEGEERNRGNFPPRFSGRQFPNYSSELNVNALELEDSALYLCASSLGPADTQYFGPGTRLTVL.

This chain uses TRBV6-6 with TRBJ2-3, with TRBD2 matching over 9 bases. Germline V gene sequence: CDR1 MNHNY, CDR2 SVGAGI (reference sequence). This CDR3 is 16 amino acids long. The J segment lost 0 bases and the V segment lost 2 bases, leaving 3 bases of the junction unmatched. CDR3 DNA: TGTGCCAGCAGTTACACACTAGCGGGTAGCACAGATACGCAGTATTTT. The encoded protein is CASSYTLAGSTDTQYF.

The V call is TRBV27, the J call TRBJ2-7; TRBD2 might be the D (5 bases). Trimming took 4 bases from V and 4 from J, leaving 11 bases between them. Per the germline V gene, CDR1 is MNHEY and CDR2 is SMNVEV (reference sequence). This CDR3 contains 13 residues. The CDR3 sequence is CASSSFGGYEQYF. CDR3 nucleotide sequence: TGTGCCAGCAGTTCTTTCGGCGGGTACGAGCAGTACTTC.

V and J are TRBV9 and TRBJ2-2, with a tentative D call TRBD1 (5 bases). V was pared by 0 bases and J by 8 bases, with 14 bases between. CDR1 is SGDLS and CDR2 is YYNGEE in the germline V gene. The CDR3 loop spans 15 amino acids. The CDR3 nucleotides are TGTGCCAGCAGCGTAGGAAGGGGCCCCGCGGGGGAGCTGTTTTTT. As protein: CASSVGRGPAGELFF.

The rearrangement uses TRBV27 and TRBJ2-5, with a possible D match to TRBD1 (6 bases). The J call is in doubt because the DNA end fits TRBJ2-7 better. The CDR3 runs 15 residues. Germline loops: CDR1 MNHEY, CDR2 SMNVEV (reference sequence). The CDR3 DNA follows: TGTGCCAGCCCCAAAATCCAGGGGCACTCCTACGAGCAGTACTTC. Protein: CASPKIQGHSYEQYF.

The chain links TRBV13 to TRBJ1-3, with a possible D match to TRBD1 (5 bases). Germline CDR1 reads PRHDT; CDR2 reads FYEKMQ (reference sequence). CDR3 length: 17 amino acids. V was shortened by 3 bases and J by 0 bases, with 15 bases between the two germline ends. The CDR3: CASSFLDGGPSGNTIYF. CDR3 DNA sequence: TGTGCCAGCAGCTTCCTGGACGGGGGACCCTCTGGAAACACCATATATTTT.

The CDR3 sequence: CASSWMTGVMSGYTF. CDR3 nucleotide sequence: TGTGCCAGCAGTTGGATGACAGGGGTCATGAGTGGCTACACCTTC. V gene TRBV6-5 combines with J gene TRBJ1-2; 8 bases align to TRBD1. The CDR3 totals 15 residues. Germline V lookup: CDR1 MNHEY, CDR2 SVGAGI. V dropped 4 bases and J dropped 7; count of bases not matched to a gene: 11.

The V and J genes are TRBV19 and TRBJ2-1; TRBD2 matches at 9 bases. Germline CDR1 reads LNHDA; CDR2 reads SQIVND (reference sequence). CDR3 length equals 16 residues. The junction had 8 bases not matched to a gene; V was cut back by 2 bases and J by 6 bases. The DNA for the CDR3 is TGTGCCAGTAGTATAAATTTGGCTAGCGGGGCCAATGAGCAGTTCTTC. This gives the protein CASSINLASGANEQFF. Full variable domain (remainder filled in from reference TRBV19 and TRBJ2-1): DGGITQSPKYLFRKEGQNVTLSCEQNLNHDAMYWYRQDPGQGLRLIYYSQIVNDFQKGDIAEGYSVSREKKESFPLTVTSAQKNPTAFYLCASSINLASGANEQFFGPGTRLTVL.

The rearrangement joins TRBV9 to TRBJ1-1; D gene unclear. The CDR3 contains 16 residues. V lost 5 bases, J lost 4 bases, and 21 bases lay in between. CDR1 is SGDLS and CDR2 is YYNGEE in the germline V gene. The CDR3 DNA follows: TGTGCCAGCAGGGAGGCGGAGGGAGGTGGAGGCACTGAAGCTTTCTTT. It specifies CASREAEGGGGTEAFF.

The chain uses TRBV30 and TRBJ2-7; perhaps TRBD1 as D (6 bases). CDR1 and CDR2 (germline): GTSNPN, SVGIG (reference sequence). Trimming pared 3 bases from V and 0 bases from J, leaving 9 bases between. The CDR3 length is 13 residues. The CDR3 sequence is CAWRGQTSYEQYF. The DNA of the CDR3 is TGTGCCTGGAGGGGACAAACCTCCTACGAGCAGTACTTC.

The chain employs TRBV7-9 and TRBJ2-3; D is unresolved. The CDR3 spans 12 residues. CDR1 is SEHNR and CDR2 is FQNEAQ in the germline V gene (reference sequence). The CDR3 spells CAIEAHTDTQYF. CDR3 nucleotides: TGTGCAATCGAGGCCCACACAGATACGCAGTATTTT.

The chain combines TRBV10-3 with TRBJ2-2; TRBD2 matches 10 bases. Germline CDR1 ENHRY, CDR2 SYGVKD. V gave up 6 bases and J gave up 1 base; unmatched junction bases: 2. This CDR3 contains 15 residues. CDR3 nucleotide sequence: TGTGCCATCAGCCCTAGCGGGGGGAACACCGGGGAGCTGTTTTTT. Protein: CAISPSGGNTGELFF.